This T cell receptor (beta chain) was sequenced during a study of shared clonotypes between healthy human individuals. The genomic DNA of each subset was split evenly across several immunoSEQ plates. Measured with immunoSEQ multiplex PCR; TCRdb has only the in-frame clones, and not every one. The sample carries fewer than 400,000 clones, around two thirds recorded once. This CDR3 is 16 amino acids long. Germline V gene data show CDR1 as MGHRA and CDR2 as YSYEKL. With 3 bases clipped from V and 5 bases from J, the junction kept 8 bases outside the gene matches. In regard to this clone: Its antigen is undetermined.

Study outcomes and limitations: Non-shared clonotypes were found to have lower generation probabilities than the clonotypes that were shared by all four of the sorted-subset donors.

This TCR was sampled from a man aged 25 to 40 in good health. The rearrangement links TRBV4-1 to TRBJ2-1, with 9 bases matching TRBD2. Specimen: memory CD4+ T cells sorted from blood. Described subset: CD45RA-negative fraction. This CDR3 reads CASSHGGGRGNNEQFF. In nucleotides, the CDR3 is TGCGCCAGCAGCCACGGCGGCGGGAGGGGGAACAATGAGCAGTTCTTC.